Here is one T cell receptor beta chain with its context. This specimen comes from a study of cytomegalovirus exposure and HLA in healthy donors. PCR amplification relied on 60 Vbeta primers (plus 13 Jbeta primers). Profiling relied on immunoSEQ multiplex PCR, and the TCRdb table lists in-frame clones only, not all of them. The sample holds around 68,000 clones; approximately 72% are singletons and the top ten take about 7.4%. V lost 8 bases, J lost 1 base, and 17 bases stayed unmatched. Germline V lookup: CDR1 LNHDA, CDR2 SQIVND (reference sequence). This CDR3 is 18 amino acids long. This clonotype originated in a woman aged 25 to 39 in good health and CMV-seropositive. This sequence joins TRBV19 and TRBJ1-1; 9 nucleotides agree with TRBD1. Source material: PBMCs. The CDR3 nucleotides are TGTGCCAGTCAAAGACGAACAGGGGGCTCCGCTAAGAACACTGAAGCTTTCTTT. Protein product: CASQRRTGGSAKNTEAFF. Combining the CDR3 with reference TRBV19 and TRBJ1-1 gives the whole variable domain DGGITQSPKYLFRKEGQNVTLSCEQNLNHDAMYWYRQDPGQGLRLIYYSQIVNDFQKGDIAEGYSVSREKKESFPLTVTSAQKNPTAFYLCASQRRTGGSAKNTEAFFGQGTRLTVV.